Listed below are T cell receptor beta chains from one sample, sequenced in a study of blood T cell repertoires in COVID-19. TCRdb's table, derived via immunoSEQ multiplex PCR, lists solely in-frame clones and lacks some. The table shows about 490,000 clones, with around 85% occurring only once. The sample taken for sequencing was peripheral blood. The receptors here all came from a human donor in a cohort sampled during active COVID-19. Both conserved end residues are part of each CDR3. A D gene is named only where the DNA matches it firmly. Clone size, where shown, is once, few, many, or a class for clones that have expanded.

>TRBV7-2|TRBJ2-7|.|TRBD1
CASSTSTGGWGEQYF
TGTGCCAGCAGCACCTCGACAGGGGGCTGGGGGGAGCAGTACTTC
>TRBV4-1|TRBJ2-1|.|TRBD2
CASRNLAGSRDEQFF
TGCGCCAGCAGAAACTTAGCGGGGTCACGGGATGAGCAGTTCTTC
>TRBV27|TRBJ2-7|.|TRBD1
CASSFRDRGIHEQYF
TGTGCCAGCAGTTTCCGGGACAGGGGCATTCACGAGCAGTACTTC
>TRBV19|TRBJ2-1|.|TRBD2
CASSIEGGLARLSSYNEQFF
TGTGCCAGTAGTATAGAGGGGGGACTAGCGAGACTTAGCTCCTACAATGAGCAGTTCTTC
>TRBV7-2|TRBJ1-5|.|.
CASSFGQNNQPQHF
TGTGCCAGCAGCTTCGGACAGAACAATCAGCCCCAGCATTTT
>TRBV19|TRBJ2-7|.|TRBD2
CASSPALAATYEQYF
TGTGCCAGTAGTCCGGCACTAGCGGCTACCTACGAGCAGTACTTC
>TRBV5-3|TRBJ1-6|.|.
CARRSQGFNSPLHF
TGTGCCAGAAGGTCTCAGGGGTTCAATTCACCCCTCCACTTT
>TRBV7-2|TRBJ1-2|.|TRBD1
CASSFSGRAGQGYFDF
TGTGCCAGCAGCTTCTCCGGTCGAGCAGGACAGGGATACTTCGACTTC
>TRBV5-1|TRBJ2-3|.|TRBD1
CASSGTVHTDTQYF
TGCGCCAGCAGCGGGACAGTACACACAGATACGCAGTATTTT
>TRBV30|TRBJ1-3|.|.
CAWSVQGLNGNTIYF
TGTGCCTGGAGTGTTCAGGGGCTGAATGGAAACACCATATATTTT
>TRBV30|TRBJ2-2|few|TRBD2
CAWSVQRTSPSGELFF
TGTGCCTGGAGTGTACAGCGGACTAGTCCCTCCGGGGAGCTGTTTTTT
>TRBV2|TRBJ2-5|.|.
CASRAAQGRETQYF
TGTGCCAGCAGGGCGGCACAGGGTAGGGAGACCCAGTACTTC
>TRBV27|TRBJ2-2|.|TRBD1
CASSTRDRGTGELFF
TGTGCCAGCAGTACCCGGGACAGAGGGACCGGGGAGCTGTTTTTT
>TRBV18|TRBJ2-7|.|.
CASSSPELYEQYF
TGTGCCAGCTCATCCCCGGAGCTCTACGAGCAGTACTTC
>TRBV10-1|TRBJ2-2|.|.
CASSPSDTGELFF
TGCGCCAGCAGTCCTAGTGACACCGGGGAGCTGTTTTTT
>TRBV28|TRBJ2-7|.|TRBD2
CASSLTGTSGRAWYEQYF
TGTGCCAGCAGTCTTACCGGGACTAGCGGGAGGGCATGGTACGAGCAGTACTTC
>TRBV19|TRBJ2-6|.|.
CASRPTESVLTF
TGTGCCAGTAGGCCGACAGAAAGCGTCCTGACTTTC
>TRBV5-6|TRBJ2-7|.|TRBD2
CASSPRPGLAGGGSYEQYF
TGTGCCAGCAGCCCCCGCCCGGGACTAGCGGGAGGGGGGTCCTACGAGCAGTACTTC
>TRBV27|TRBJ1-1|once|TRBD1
CASSRWDRVNTEAFF
TGTGCCAGCAGTCGATGGGACAGGGTGAACACTGAAGCTTTCTTT
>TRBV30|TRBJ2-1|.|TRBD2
CAWSDPGTSGRNEQFF
TGTGCCTGGAGTGACCCCGGGACTAGCGGGCGGAATGAGCAGTTCTTC
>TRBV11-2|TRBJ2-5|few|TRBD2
CASSRGRTSAFQETQYF
TGTGCCAGCAGCAGGGGGCGGACTAGCGCCTTCCAAGAGACCCAGTACTTC
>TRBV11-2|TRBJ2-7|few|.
CASSFTGTEQYF
TGTGCCAGCAGCTTTACAGGGACCGAGCAGTACTTC
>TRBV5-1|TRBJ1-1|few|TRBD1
CASSFPGQFAEAFF
TGCGCCAGCAGCTTCCCGGGACAGTTCGCTGAAGCTTTCTTT
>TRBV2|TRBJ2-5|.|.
CASRGQQETQYF
TGTGCCAGCAGGGGGCAGCAAGAGACCCAGTACTTC
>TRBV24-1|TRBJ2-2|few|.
CATRTLEGGELFF
TGTGCCACCAGGACCTTAGAGGGCGGGGAGCTGTTTTTT
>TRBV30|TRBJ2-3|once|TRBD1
CALDRGVHSADTQYF
TGTGCCTTGGACAGGGGCGTCCATTCGGCAGATACGCAGTATTTT
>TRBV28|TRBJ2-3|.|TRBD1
CASNRGPTDTQYF
TGTGCCAGCAACAGGGGGCCCACAGATACGCAGTATTTT
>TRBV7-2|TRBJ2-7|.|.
CASSLGPNYEQYF
TGTGCCAGCAGCTTAGGGCCCAACTACGAGCAGTACTTC
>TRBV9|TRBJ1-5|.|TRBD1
CASSPGEGAINQPQHF
TGTGCCAGCAGCCCCGGAGAGGGGGCGATCAATCAGCCCCAGCATTTT
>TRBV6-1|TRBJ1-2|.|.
CASSEAFYGYTF
TGTGCCAGCAGTGAAGCCTTCTATGGCTACACCTTC